One sample yielded the 3 T cell receptor beta chains listed below, sequenced in a study of TET2 disruption in CD19-targeted CAR T cells. Which antigens these TCRs recognize remains unknown. Here immunoSEQ multiplex PCR was the method, and the copy in TCRdb shows in-frame clones only, minus some. This table lists 25,000 to 30,000 clones. Treatment meaning: autologous CTL019 cells: CD19 CAR with 4-1BB and CD3 zeta domains. The material sequenced was CD8- CAR+ T cells sorted from cultured blood T cells, taken for CD19 CAR T cell therapy. Regarding subset: CD8-negative CAR-positive T cells from the infusion product. All receptors derive from a man between 65 and 80 years old with chronic lymphocytic leukemia.

Details on this clone: Read data end 3 residues before the CDR3 end; the end is taken from the germline J gene. V and J are TRBV27 and TRBJ1-5; D not resolved. There are 13 residues in the CDR3. CDR1 and CDR2 from the germline V gene are MNHEY and SMNVEV (reference sequence). Between the trimmed V and J ends, which lost 3 bases and 5 bases, there was a span of 8 bases. The part of the CDR3 DNA that was read is TGTGCCAGCAGTTTCCAGAGAGATCAGCCC. Translating gives CASSFQRDQP. The full CDR3 is CASSFQRDQPQHF.

A remark on this clone: The read halts 3 residues ahead of the CDR3 end, with the missing end drawn from the germline J gene. In the same sample, other DNA sequences code for this CDR3. This chain links TRBV5-1 with TRBJ2-7; 11 bases are a match to TRBD1. The CDR3 loop spans 14 amino acids. J lost 3 bases, V lost 4 bases, and 3 bases had no gene match. CDR1 is SGHRS and CDR2 is YFSETQ in the germline V gene. The CDR3 bases that were read are TGCGCCAGCAGCGGGGGGACAGGGGGCTACGAG. This gives the protein CASSGGTGGYE. The whole CDR3 reads CASSGGTGGYEQYF.

For this clone: The missing CDR3 end, 3 residues past where the read stops, is filled in from the germline J gene. The chain combines TRBV29-1 with TRBJ1-2, with D perhaps matching TRBD1 (6 bases). This CDR3 has 14 residues. Germline CDR1 is SQVTM and CDR2 is ANQGSEA. Partial CDR3 DNA: TGCAGCGTAAGGACAGACTCAACCACCTACGAC. Amino acid sequence: CSVRTDSTTYD. The whole CDR3 protein reads CSVRTDSTTYDYTF.